Listed below are T cell receptor beta chains from one sample, sequenced in a study of T-cell reconstitution after alpha-beta-depleted transplantation in children. TCRdb used MiXCR to reprocess the PCR reads, holding one entry per CDR3 protein. The table records approximately 100,000 distinct CDR3 sequences, more than 10% of them present only once. Sequenced here: PBMCs from the stem cell graft donor, sampled from the stem cell graft. The receptors were gathered from a human donor who donated a stem cell graft to a child with inherited bone marrow failure. The CDR3 runs from the conserved cysteine through the conserved F or W. A D gene is named only where the DNA matches it firmly. Clone size, where shown, is once, few, many, or a class for clones that have expanded.

d_gene	abundance	v_gene	j_gene	CDR3aa	CDR3nt
.	many	TRBV18	TRBJ2-1	CASSRTRDEQFF	TGTGCCAGCTCACGAACTAGGGATGAGCAGTTCTTC
.	many	TRBV18	TRBJ2-5	CASSPPGGEETQYF	TGTGCCAGCTCACCACCAGGGGGAGAAGAGACCCAGTACTTC
.	many	TRBV7-2	TRBJ2-5	CASSPRGETQYF	TGTGCCAGCAGCCCTAGGGGGGAGACCCAGTACTTC
TRBD1	.	TRBV18	TRBJ1-1	CASSPTGLNTEAFF	TGTGCCAGCTCACCGACAGGGTTGAACACTGAAGCTTTCTTT
TRBD1	many	TRBV19	TRBJ2-7	CASSIRGRHEQYF	TGTGCCAGTAGTATCAGGGGGCGCCACGAGCAGTACTTC
TRBD1	many	TRBV9	TRBJ1-3	CASSVPDRAPGNTIYF	TGTGCCAGCAGCGTACCGGACAGGGCCCCAGGAAACACCATATATTTT
.	many	TRBV7-9	TRBJ1-1	CASSQQRPEAFF	TGTGCCAGCAGCCAACAGAGGCCTGAAGCTTTCTTT
.	many	TRBV2	TRBJ1-1	CASSGPRWQNTEAFF	TGTGCCAGCAGTGGCCCGAGATGGCAGAACACTGAAGCTTTCTTT
.	many	TRBV5-1	TRBJ2-1	CASSLVPGSSYNEQFF	TGCGCCAGCAGCTTGGTGCCGGGGAGCTCCTACAATGAGCAGTTCTTC
.	once	TRBV27	TRBJ1-2	CAIPDVDFGGDYGYTF	TGTGCCATCCCGGATGTAGATTTCGGTGGCGACTATGGCTACACCTTC
.	.	TRBV20-1	TRBJ2-7	CSAILPGSRFPYEQYF	TGCAGTGCTATTCTCCCCGGAAGCCGTTTCCCCTACGAGCAGTACTTC
.	many	TRBV20-1	TRBJ2-3	CSATRGRHTDTQYF	TGCAGTGCTACCCGGGGGCGTCACACAGATACGCAGTATTTT
.	many	TRBV6-1	TRBJ2-7	CASSEVGRTSAREQYF	TGTGCCAGCAGTGAAGTGGGACGGACCTCTGCTCGGGAGCAGTACTTC
.	many	TRBV7-2	TRBJ2-3	CASSLNRKDTQYF	TGTGCCAGCAGCTTAAATAGAAAAGATACGCAGTATTTT
.	many	TRBV20-1	TRBJ2-5	CSARGRPLPTF	TGCAGTGCTAGAGGACGACCACTACCGACATTC
.	.	TRBV11-2	TRBJ1-6	CASSLDGPVWRPLHF	TGTGCCAGCAGCTTAGACGGGCCAGTCTGGAGGCCCCTCCACTTT
TRBD1	.	TRBV3-1	TRBJ1-1	CASSLYRGTEAFF	TGTGCCAGCAGCCTTTACAGGGGCACTGAAGCTTTCTTT
.	.	TRBV28	TRBJ1-5	CASSFWTDNQPQHF	TGTGCCAGCAGTTTTTGGACAGATAATCAGCCCCAGCATTTT
.	many	TRBV15	TRBJ2-7	CATSRDRGGFGSEQYF	TGTGCCACCAGCAGAGATCGAGGCGGTTTCGGCAGCGAGCAGTACTTC
.	many	TRBV12-3/TRBV12-4	TRBJ2-3	CASSLTDTQYF	TGTGCCAGCAGCCTCACAGATACGCAGTATTTT
.	many	TRBV20-1	TRBJ2-7	CSARDLFGSSYEQYF	TGCAGTGCTAGAGATCTCTTTGGGAGCTCCTACGAGCAGTACTTC
.	.	TRBV20-1	TRBJ1-2	CSARVLGRNNYGYTF	TGCAGTGCTAGAGTGTTAGGCAGGAATAACTATGGCTACACCTTC
.	many	TRBV25-1	TRBJ2-1	CASSDAGATGTYNEQFF	TGTGCCAGCAGTGACGCTGGTGCGACCGGAACGTACAATGAGCAGTTCTTC
.	many	TRBV5-1	TRBJ1-4	CASSLEFQSNEKLFF	TGCGCCAGCAGCTTGGAATTTCAGTCTAATGAAAAACTGTTTTTT
.	many	TRBV20-1	TRBJ2-7	CSARSPGYEQYF	TGCAGTGCTAGATCCCCTGGGTACGAGCAGTACTTC
.	many	TRBV5-1	TRBJ1-1	CASSGLTGIMNTEAFF	TGCGCCAGCAGCGGCTTAACAGGGATCATGAACACTGAAGCTTTCTTT
.	many	TRBV4-3	TRBJ2-7	CASSRVRGPGYEQYF	TGCGCCAGCAGCCGAGTTCGGGGACCCGGCTACGAGCAGTACTTC
.	many	TRBV9	TRBJ2-3	CASSSTPAADTQYF	TGTGCCAGCAGCTCAACGCCAGCGGCAGATACGCAGTATTTT
.	many	TRBV7-8	TRBJ2-7	CASSHADPQPLYEQYF	TGTGCCAGCAGCCACGCGGACCCCCAGCCCCTCTACGAGCAGTACTTC
.	many	TRBV24-1	TRBJ2-1	CATSEIGNEQFF	TGTGCCACCAGTGAAATAGGCAATGAGCAGTTCTTC
.	.	TRBV7-2	TRBJ2-3	CASSRPGLMDYTQYF	TGTGCCAGCAGCCGCCCGGGACTTATGGATTATACGCAGTATTTT
.	.	TRBV7-9	TRBJ2-5	CASSPGSETQYF	TGTGCCAGCAGCCCCGGATCGGAGACCCAGTACTTC
.	.	TRBV7-9	TRBJ1-2	CASSLASGRSRYGYTF	TGTGCCAGCAGCTTAGCGTCGGGCCGCTCCCGCTATGGCTACACCTTC
.	.	TRBV11-2	TRBJ2-1	CASSAGWEYEQFF	TGTGCCAGCAGCGCAGGGTGGGAGTATGAGCAGTTCTTC
.	many	TRBV14	TRBJ1-5	CASSSGFNQPQHF	TGTGCCAGCAGCTCGGGCTTCAATCAGCCCCAGCATTTT
TRBD2	.	TRBV30	TRBJ2-7	CAWSVGPGTSGTQYF	TGTGCCTGGAGTGTTGGTCCCGGGACTAGCGGCACTCAGTACTTC
.	many	TRBV14	TRBJ2-2	CASSLTGAGGELFF	TGTGCCAGCAGCCTAACGGGAGCAGGGGGGGAGCTGTTTTTT
.	once	TRBV4-1	TRBJ2-2	CASSLLDSPNTGELFF	TGCGCCAGCAGCTTATTGGACAGCCCCAACACCGGGGAGCTGTTTTTT
.	many	TRBV7-2	TRBJ2-6	CASSLSASGANVLTF	TGTGCCAGCAGCTTATCAGCCTCTGGGGCCAACGTCCTGACTTTC
TRBD2	many	TRBV7-2	TRBJ2-1	CASSLALAGSYNEQFF	TGTGCCAGCAGCTTAGCACTAGCGGGGTCCTACAATGAGCAGTTCTTC
.	.	TRBV30	TRBJ2-3	CAWDLREGTDTQYF	TGTGCCTGGGATCTCAGGGAAGGCACAGATACGCAGTATTTT
.	many	TRBV28	TRBJ2-3	CASSFAEGGQYF	TGTGCCAGCAGTTTTGCGGAGGGAGGGCAGTATTTT
TRBD1	many	TRBV6-5	TRBJ2-7	CASSYRDSHYEQYF	TGTGCCAGCAGTTACCGGGACAGCCACTACGAGCAGTACTTC
.	few	TRBV4-3	TRBJ2-7	CASSQGSGSEQYF	TGCGCCAGCAGCCAAGGTTCAGGGTCCGAGCAGTACTTC
.	.	TRBV12-3/TRBV12-4	TRBJ1-1	CASSLIFGSAEAFF	TGTGCCAGCAGTTTAATCTTCGGGAGCGCTGAAGCTTTCTTT
TRBD1	many	TRBV28	TRBJ2-2	CASSLVDRGLGELFF	TGTGCCAGCAGTTTAGTGGACAGGGGACTAGGGGAGCTGTTTTTT
.	many	TRBV2	TRBJ1-1	CASSVYSMNTEAFF	TGTGCCAGCAGTGTCTATAGCATGAACACTGAAGCTTTCTTT
TRBD1	many	TRBV28	TRBJ1-2	CASSSPGTEDYGYTF	TGTGCCAGCAGTTCCCCCGGGACAGAGGACTATGGCTACACCTTC
.	few	TRBV19	TRBJ1-6	CATSGGFRLPLHF	TGTGCCACCTCGGGAGGGTTTAGGCTACCCCTCCACTTT
TRBD2	many	TRBV5-4	TRBJ2-3	CASSSGTSGSLSSTDTQYF	TGTGCCAGCAGCTCCGGGACTAGCGGGAGTTTATCTAGCACAGATACGCAGTATTTT
.	many	TRBV15	TRBJ1-1	CATSRGGGNTEAFF	TGTGCCACCAGCAGAGGCGGAGGGAACACTGAAGCTTTCTTT
TRBD2	few	TRBV11-1	TRBJ2-1	CASSRRLSGRITYNEQFF	TGTGCCAGCAGCCGTCGACTGAGCGGGAGGATAACCTACAATGAGCAGTTCTTC
.	many	TRBV20-1	TRBJ2-1	CSARDLNYQREQFF	TGCAGTGCTAGAGATCTAAACTACCAGCGTGAGCAGTTCTTC
.	many	TRBV20-1	TRBJ1-1	CSAWDMNTEAFF	TGCAGTGCTTGGGATATGAACACTGAAGCTTTCTTT
TRBD2	many	TRBV7-2	TRBJ2-2	CASSSKPRTSLNTGELFF	TGTGCCAGCAGCTCTAAACCGAGGACTAGCCTAAACACCGGGGAGCTGTTTTTT
.	few	TRBV4-1	TRBJ1-1	CASSQGPGMNTEAFF	TGCGCCAGCAGCCAAGGGCCCGGGATGAACACTGAAGCTTTCTTT
.	many	TRBV18	TRBJ2-7	CASSPLGGNYEQYF	TGTGCCAGCTCCCCCTTGGGCGGCAACTACGAGCAGTACTTC
.	many	TRBV27	TRBJ2-2	CASSFSSRGASFTGELFF	TGTGCCAGCAGTTTCTCCTCTCGGGGGGCTAGCTTCACCGGGGAGCTGTTTTTT
.	many	TRBV7-2	TRBJ2-3	CASSGGPKDTQYF	TGTGCCAGCAGCGGGGGACCCAAGGATACGCAGTATTTT